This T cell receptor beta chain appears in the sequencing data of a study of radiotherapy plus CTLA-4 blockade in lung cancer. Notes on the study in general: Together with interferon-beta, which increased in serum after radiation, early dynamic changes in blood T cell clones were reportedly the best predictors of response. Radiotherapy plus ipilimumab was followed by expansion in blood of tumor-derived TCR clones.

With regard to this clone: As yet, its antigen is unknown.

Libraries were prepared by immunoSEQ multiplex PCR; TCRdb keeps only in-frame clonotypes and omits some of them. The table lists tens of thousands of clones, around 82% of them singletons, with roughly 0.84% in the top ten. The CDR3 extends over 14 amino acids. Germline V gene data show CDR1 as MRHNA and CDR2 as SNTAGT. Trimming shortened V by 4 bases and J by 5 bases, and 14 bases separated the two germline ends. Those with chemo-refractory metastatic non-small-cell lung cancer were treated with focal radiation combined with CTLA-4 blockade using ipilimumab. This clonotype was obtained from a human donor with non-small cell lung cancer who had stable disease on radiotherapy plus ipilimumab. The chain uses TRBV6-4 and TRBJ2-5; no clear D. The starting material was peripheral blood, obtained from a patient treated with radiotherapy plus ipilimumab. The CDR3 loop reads CASSALLPRETQYF. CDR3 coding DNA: TGTGCCAGCAGTGCCCTCCTCCCACGGGAGACCCAGTACTTC.